This TCR beta chain appears in the sequencing data of a study of blood T cell repertoires in COVID-19. Clones were sequenced by immunoSEQ multiplex PCR, and TCRdb holds only the in-frame ones, with some missing. The data contain 70,000 or so clones, around 86% of them singletons. Germline V lookup: CDR1 MNHEY, CDR2 SVGAGI. The CDR3 is 13 residues long. V gave up 6 bases and J gave up 1 base, with 9 bases separating them. The rearrangement links TRBV6-5 to TRBJ1-1; D not certain. The TCR was taken from a man aged 40-50 years with COVID-19, enrolled during active disease. Sequencing was done on a sample of peripheral blood. The CDR3 region is CASRPQRNTEAFF. CDR3 in DNA: TGTGCCAGCAGGCCACAGAGGAACACTGAAGCTTTCTTT.